This section outlines one T cell receptor beta chain sequence together with its context. The antigen remains undetermined. From germline, CDR1 is SGDLS and CDR2 YYNGEE. CDR3 size: 14 residues. V lost 2 bases to trimming and J lost 2 bases, with 10 bases between them. The entry originates in a study of siplizumab effects on memory and regulatory T cells. Profiled with immunoSEQ multiplex PCR; TCRdb holds only in-frame clones, not every one. The sample consists of 110,000 or so clones, 90% to 95% of them appearing once. Whole-study findings and limits: Sequences below about 10^-5 frequency were poorly captured. As a result, only a minor fraction of alloreactive clones mapped to unstimulated subsets. Confirmation that proliferating Tregs from siplizumab cultures had suppressive function was not obtained. Mappable CD4+ clones that were alloreactive averaged approximately 70% Treg-derived with siplizumab versus 25% to 30% in controls. Both greater diversity than memory cells and a major contribution to the alloresponse seemed to characterize naive T cells.

Material for sequencing was CD4+ T cells sorted from blood. The chain combines TRBV9 with TRBJ1-2; D is uncertain. The sequence came from a human donor in good health. The CDR3 DNA follows: TGTGCCAGCAGCGTTAGGTTGTGGAACTATGGCTACACCTTC. Translated, it gives CASSVRLWNYGYTF.